These 22 T cell receptor beta chains were sequenced from one sample in a study of T cell responses to AZD1222 COVID-19 vaccine. Data came from immunoSEQ multiplex PCR; TCRdb stores just in-frame clones and leaves some out. The top ten clones hold about 3% of a sample with 110,000 to 150,000 clones, around 90% of them seen once. This material consisted of peripheral blood, taken on day 0 of AZD1222 vaccination. These receptors all come from an adult in good health.

Regarding this clone: Distinct nucleotide sequences in the sample also encode this CDR3. This chain connects TRBV7-2 to TRBJ1-6, with a weak D call TRBD1 (6 bases). From germline, CDR1 is SGHTA and CDR2 FQGNSA. Trimming shortened V by 1 base and J by 7 bases, and 8 bases separated the two germline ends. The CDR3 totals 14 residues. CDR3 region: CASSLDRANSPLHF. DNA for the CDR3: TGTGCCAGCAGCTTAGACAGGGCCAATTCACCCCTCCACTTT.

The chain links TRBV5-6 to TRBJ1-2; a possible D gene is TRBD1 (6 bases). This CDR3 has 13 amino acids. Germline CDR1 reads SGHDT; CDR2 reads YYEEEE. V dropped 3 bases and J dropped 6 bases, with 12 bases sitting between them. The DNA of the CDR3 is TGTGCCAGCAGCTGGGGGGCCGGGGATGGCTACACCTTC. Translated: CASSWGAGDGYTF.

This clone appeared once. The chain carries TRBV18 and TRBJ2-4, with D perhaps TRBD1 or TRBD2 (5 bases each). CDR1 is KGHSH and CDR2 is LQKENI in the germline V gene. This CDR3 is built from 13 residues. V lost 2 bases to trimming and J lost 8 bases, with 10 bases between them. The DNA for the CDR3 is TGTGCCAGCTCACCAGGGGGTACGGACATTCAGTACTTC. Protein product: CASSPGGTDIQYF.

The chain couples TRBV9 to TRBJ2-5, with D unclear. CDR3 length: 14 residues. V lost 0 bases, J lost 1 base, and 7 bases lay in between. Germline CDR1 is SGDLS and CDR2 is YYNGEE. CDR3 sequence reads: CASSVGAAQETQYF. The CDR3 DNA sequence: TGTGCCAGCAGCGTAGGGGCAGCCCAAGAGACCCAGTACTTC.

The genes are TRBV28 and TRBJ2-5; TRBD2 might be the D (5 bases). With 6 bases removed from V and 2 bases from J, the gap between germline ends came to 13 bases. Germline lookup yields CDR1 MDHEN and CDR2 SYDVKM. The CDR3 has 14 amino acids. The CDR3 loop is CASSRIRLQETQYF. The CDR3 DNA is TGTGCCAGCAGCCGGATAAGACTACAAGAGACCCAGTACTTC.

This clone was observed a few times. This sequence joins TRBV5-1 and TRBJ1-2, with TRBD1 identical over 7 bases. Germline assignment: CDR1 SGHRS and CDR2 YFSETQ. V lost 4 bases and J lost 8; bases outside the gene matches: 11. The CDR3 length is 14 residues. Here the CDR3 reads CASSRETGLGGYTF. The DNA for the CDR3 is TGCGCCAGCAGCCGCGAGACAGGGTTAGGAGGCTACACCTTC.

The CDR3 region is CASSSPEAAASSYGYTF. CDR3 nucleotide sequence: TGTGCCAGCAGTTCCCCCGAGGCGGCCGCGTCTTCCTATGGCTACACCTTC. The chain is built from TRBV28 and TRBJ1-2; unclear D gene. The CDR3 loop spans 17 amino acids. Between the trimmed V and J ends, which lost 4 bases and 4 bases, there was a span of 22 bases. In germline, CDR1 is MDHEN, CDR2 SYDVKM.

CDR3 amino acids: CASSLERDEQYF. The CDR3 region has the DNA TGTGCCAGCAGCTTAGAGCGGGACGAGCAGTACTTC. The chain couples TRBV7-6 to TRBJ2-7, with D perhaps TRBD2 (6 bases). The CDR3 spans 12 residues. Germline assignment: CDR1 SGHVS and CDR2 FNYEAQ. Deletions cut 1 base from V and 5 bases from J, with 6 bases between.

The chain combines TRBV19 with TRBJ2-2; 9 bases fit TRBD2. Germline lookup yields CDR1 LNHDA and CDR2 SQIVND (reference sequence). The CDR3 covers 15 residues. The junction had 7 bases not matched to a gene; V was cut back by 4 bases and J by 7 bases. DNA of the CDR3: TGTGCCAGTAGTACCCTAGCGGGACGGGACGGGGAGCTGTTTTTT. Amino acids: CASSTLAGRDGELFF. Looking up the rest from reference TRBV19 and TRBJ2-2 gives the full variable domain: DGGITQSPKYLFRKEGQNVTLSCEQNLNHDAMYWYRQDPGQGLRLIYYSQIVNDFQKGDIAEGYSVSREKKESFPLTVTSAQKNPTAFYLCASSTLAGRDGELFFGEGSRLTVL.

The chain couples TRBV6-2 or TRBV6-3 to TRBJ1-2; possible D gene TRBD1, 5 bases. V was trimmed by 4 bases and J by 8 bases, leaving 11 bases between them. Germline V lookup: CDR1 MNHEY, CDR2 SVGEGT. The CDR3 covers 12 residues. Written as DNA, the CDR3 is TGTGCCAGCAGTTCCAGGGAGATCGGCTACACCTTC. Its translation is CASSSREIGYTF.

The chain employs TRBV24-1 and TRBJ2-1, with 15 bases aligning to TRBD2. Per the germline V gene, CDR1 is KGHDR and CDR2 is SFDVKD. This CDR3 has 19 residues. The J segment lost 7 bases and the V segment lost 2 bases, leaving 11 bases of the junction unmatched. CDR3 amino acids: CATSDSRGLAGGVRNEQFF. In DNA form, the CDR3 reads TGTGCCACCAGTGATTCCCGAGGACTAGCGGGAGGGGTCCGGAATGAGCAGTTCTTC.

The chain uses TRBV7-8 and TRBJ2-2, with 10 nucleotides matching TRBD1. V shed 6 bases and J 4 bases; nucleotides not matched to a gene: 11. The CDR3 is made up of 17 amino acids. Germline-derived CDR1 and CDR2 are SGHVS and FQNEAQ. The CDR3 nucleotides read TGTGCCAGCAGTTCCCCAGGGGGGACAGGGGTCACCGGGGAGCTGTTTTTT. This codes for CASSSPGGTGVTGELFF.

This chain uses TRBV20-1 with TRBJ1-1, with D possibly matching TRBD1 (6 bases). CDR1 and CDR2 (germline): DFQATT, SNEGSKA (reference sequence). V lost 2 bases and J lost 9, with 10 bases in between. The CDR3 sequence is 11 residues long. The CDR3 DNA reads as TGCAGTGCTAGACAGGGGAGAAAAGCTTTCTTT. It codes for CSARQGRKAFF.

The chain carries TRBV19 and TRBJ2-1, with D tentatively TRBD1 (6 bases). Germline V CDR1 and CDR2: LNHDA, SQIVND (reference sequence). The CDR3 has 17 amino acids. The germline V and J ends were trimmed by 7 bases and 0 bases, with 19 bases remaining between them. The CDR3 nucleotides are TGTGCCAGTATGCCTGGACAGCCTCTGAGCTCCTACAATGAGCAGTTCTTC. Translated, it gives CASMPGQPLSSYNEQFF.

The sample holds a few counts of this clone. V usage is TRBV6-2 or TRBV6-3 and J usage is TRBJ1-5, with 12 bases identical to TRBD1. V lost 0 bases and J lost 8; bases outside the gene matches: 11. The germline gives CDR1 MNHEY, CDR2 SVGEGT. The CDR3 sequence is 18 residues long. CDR3 loop: CASSYSGQGAVLLEPQHF. The CDR3 bases are TGTGCCAGCAGTTACTCGGGACAGGGGGCAGTTCTTTTGGAGCCCCAGCATTTT.

The CDR3 DNA is TGTGCCAGTACAGACAGACGGAATTCACCCCTCCACTTT. This sequence encodes CASTDRRNSPLHF. V is TRBV19 and J is TRBJ1-6; a weak D match, TRBD1 (5 bases). Germline V lookup: CDR1 LNHDA, CDR2 SQIVND (reference sequence). The CDR3 covers 13 residues. Trimming took 7 bases from V and 7 from J, leaving 11 bases between them. Drawing the rest from reference TRBV19 and TRBJ1-6, the complete variable domain is DGGITQSPKYLFRKEGQNVTLSCEQNLNHDAMYWYRQDPGQGLRLIYYSQIVNDFQKGDIAEGYSVSREKKESFPLTVTSAQKNPTAFYLCASTDRRNSPLHFGNGTRLTVT.

The CDR3 reads CASSIQPGQSNEQFF. In nucleotides, the CDR3 is TGTGCCAGTAGTATCCAACCCGGACAGTCCAATGAGCAGTTCTTC. V is TRBV19 and J is TRBJ2-1; a possible D gene is TRBD1 (6 bases). Germline CDR1 reads LNHDA; CDR2 reads SQIVND (reference sequence). Trimming removed 3 bases from V and 6 bases from J, with 15 bases in between. This CDR3 comprises 15 residues.

The chain uses TRBV5-1 and TRBJ1-2; 7 bases match TRBD1. The CDR3 extends over 14 amino acids. V was pared by 5 bases and J by 2 bases, with 6 bases of the junction left unmatched. CDR1 and CDR2 (germline): SGHRS, YFSETQ. The CDR3 protein is CASSPDRLNYGYTF. The DNA of the CDR3 is TGCGCCAGCAGTCCGGACAGGTTGAACTATGGCTACACCTTC.

This clone was detected once. The V and J genes are TRBV6-2 or TRBV6-3 and TRBJ1-1; unclear D gene. The V gene lost 4 bases and the J gene lost 6 bases, with 12 bases spanning the gap. The germline CDR1 and CDR2 sequences are MNHEY and SVGEGT. The CDR3 extends over 13 amino acids. CDR3 region: CASSLLSGPEAFF. In DNA, the CDR3 is TGTGCCAGCAGTTTATTGAGCGGTCCTGAAGCTTTCTTT.

This chain uses TRBV7-6 with TRBJ1-5; a weak D match, TRBD1 (5 bases). CDR1 SGHVS and CDR2 FNYEAQ come from the germline V gene. The CDR3 sequence is 13 residues long. The V end was cut by 2 bases, the J end by 7 bases, with 9 bases between. The CDR3 DNA sequence: TGTGCCAGCAGCTTATCCCAGGGACAGCCCCAGCATTTT. This encodes CASSLSQGQPQHF.

The chain carries TRBV2 and TRBJ2-2; 9 positions match TRBD1. The CDR3 is 13 amino acids. Germline CDR1 reads SNHLY; CDR2 reads FYNNEI. V lost 8 bases to trimming and J lost 5 bases; unmatched junction nucleotides: 3. The CDR3 spells CASLDRGTGELFF. As DNA, the CDR3 is TGTGCCAGCTTGGACAGGGGTACCGGGGAGCTGTTTTTT.

This chain joins TRBV5-5 and TRBJ2-4; 9 bases line up with TRBD1. This CDR3 has 14 amino acids. V dropped 2 bases and J dropped 12; count of bases not matched to a gene: 9. The germline CDR1 and CDR2 sequences are SGHKS and YYEKEE (reference sequence). CDR3 coding DNA: TGTGCCAGCAGCTTAGGAGACAGGGGGTGGACTCAGTACTTC. Translating gives CASSLGDRGWTQYF.